The 19 T cell receptor beta chains below come from one sample, sequenced in a study of CD8 T cells in ankylosing spondylitis. TCRdb re-analysed the 5' RACE reads in MiXCR, keeping a single row per CDR3 protein. This table has about 390,000 distinct CDR3 sequences, around 22% appearing once. Antigen specificity for these receptors is unknown. General study results and limits: A motif of 7 to 9 highly homologous TCR beta variants was seen as apparently characteristic of ankylosing spondylitis blood.

Sequenced: blood, either unsorted or a sorted T cell fraction (not recorded which). The receptors were sampled from a male donor with ankylosing spondylitis.

This sequence joins TRBV7-8 and TRBJ1-5; TRBD1 agrees at 8 bases. Per the germline V gene, CDR1 is SGHVS and CDR2 is FQNEAQ. V dropped 4 bases and J dropped 4; count of bases not matched to a gene: 6. This CDR3 has 15 residues. As DNA, the CDR3 is TGTGCCAGCAGCTCTCAGGGGGCTCTAAATCAGCCCCAGCATTTT. Its protein product is CASSSQGALNQPQHF.

This clonotype was seen more than once but under ten times. The chain couples TRBV6-2 or TRBV6-3 to TRBJ2-2; 8 bases are shared with TRBD2. CDR1 and CDR2 (germline): MNHEY, SVGEGT. With 6 bases clipped from V and 6 bases from J, the junction kept 3 bases outside the gene matches. The CDR3 contains 13 residues. The CDR3 sequence: CASRLLAAGELFF. The CDR3 nucleotides read TGTGCCAGCAGGTTACTAGCGGCCGGGGAGCTGTTTTTT.

The gene calls are TRBV28 and TRBJ2-7; D remains ambiguous. The CDR3 consists of 13 residues. Looked up from germline, CDR1 is MDHEN and CDR2 is SYDVKM. Trimming left V 1 base short and J 6 bases short, with 10 bases between. In DNA, the CDR3 is TGTGCCAGCAGTTTATACGGCCCCTTCGAGCAGTACTTC. It yields the protein CASSLYGPFEQYF.

The CDR3 DNA is TGTGCCAGCAGCCAAGATTTCAGACCGCCCAATGAGCAGTTCTTC. It yields the protein CASSQDFRPPNEQFF. The chain combines TRBV4-2 with TRBJ2-1; D is unresolved. Germline CDR1 LGHNA, CDR2 YNFKEQ. This CDR3 has 15 residues. Between the trimmed V and J ends, which lost 0 bases and 6 bases, there was a span of 12 bases.

The table lists this clonotype with a few counts. This chain uses TRBV15 with TRBJ1-4; no definite D call. The CDR3 spans 14 residues. Trimming removed 3 bases from V and 8 bases from J, with 13 bases in between. The germline CDR1 and CDR2 sequences are LNHNV and YYDKDF (reference sequence). The CDR3 bases are TGTGCCACCAGCAGGGACGCTGACGACGAAAAACTGTTTTTT. Residues: CATSRDADDEKLFF.

This clonotype showed up just a few times. This rearrangement joins TRBV7-2 to TRBJ1-2; tentatively, D is TRBD1 (5 bases). V was trimmed by 5 bases and J by 2 bases, leaving 18 bases between them. In germline, CDR1 is SGHTA, CDR2 FQGNSA. This CDR3 spans 16 amino acids. The CDR3: CASSAGFGTANYGYTF. DNA for the CDR3: TGTGCCAGCAGCGCGGGGTTTGGGACGGCCAACTATGGCTACACCTTC.

The chain combines TRBV11-2 with TRBJ1-4, with 8 bases identical to TRBD1. This CDR3 has 16 amino acids. Trimming removed 5 bases from V and 6 bases from J; junction bases left unmatched: 11. CDR1 is SGHAT, CDR2 FQNNGV, per germline. CDR3 in amino acids: CASSPQGAGSDEKLFF. The CDR3 DNA sequence: TGTGCCAGCAGCCCCCAGGGGGCAGGATCAGATGAAAAACTGTTTTTT. The variable domain in full, with the rest retrieved from reference TRBV11-2 and TRBJ1-4, is EAGVAQSPRYKIIEKRQSVAFWCNPISGHATLYWYQQILGQGPKLLIQFQNNGVVDDSQLPKDRFSAERLKGVDSTLKIQPAKLEDSAVYLCASSPQGAGSDEKLFFGSGTQLSVL.

This sequence joins TRBV20-1 and TRBJ2-3; no clear D. With 6 bases removed from V and 6 bases from J, the gap between germline ends came to 22 bases. This CDR3 contains 15 residues. CDR1 is DFQATT, CDR2 SNEGSKA, per germline (reference sequence). The CDR3 here is CSAPPRSLGPDTQYF. In nucleotides, the CDR3 is TGCAGTGCGCCGCCCCGGTCTCTAGGTCCCGATACGCAGTATTTT.

This clonotype has more than one count but fewer than ten. The V and J genes are TRBV5-1 and TRBJ2-1; 12 nucleotides match TRBD2. CDR3 length equals 15 residues. Germline-derived CDR1 and CDR2 are SGHRS and YFSETQ. The trim removed 4 bases at V and 5 bases at J, leaving 4 bases unmatched. The CDR3 nucleotides are TGCGCCAGCAGCCGGACTAGCGGGAACGACAATGAGCAGTTCTTC. Its protein product is CASSRTSGNDNEQFF. Drawing the rest from reference TRBV5-1 and TRBJ2-1, the complete variable domain is KAGVTQTPRYLIKTRGQQVTLSCSPISGHRSVSWYQQTPGQGLQFLFEYFSETQRNKGNFPGRFSGRQFSNSRSEMNVSTLELGDSALYLCASSRTSGNDNEQFFGPGTRLTVL.

This clonotype was seen ten or more times. The V and J genes are TRBV4-2 and TRBJ2-7; D might be TRBD1 (7 bases). Germline-derived CDR1 and CDR2 are LGHNA and YNFKEQ. The CDR3 is made up of 15 amino acids. V was pared by 0 bases and J by 4 bases, with 13 bases between. CDR3 sequence (DNA): TGTGCCAGCAGCCAAGAGGGCAGGGGGGTGTACGAGCAGTACTTC. Protein sequence: CASSQEGRGVYEQYF.

CDR3 DNA sequence: TGCGCCAGCAGCCGGGGACTAGCGGGAGTGGGGACCGCTTACGAGCAGTACTTC. This codes for CASSRGLAGVGTAYEQYF. This chain joins TRBV4-1 and TRBJ2-7; 14 bases are a match to TRBD2. The CDR3 totals 18 residues. J gave up 4 bases and V 4 bases, and 12 bases lay outside the gene matches. Germline values: CDR1 MGHRA, CDR2 YSYEKL.

There are a few counts of this clonotype. This chain connects TRBV11-1 to TRBJ2-2; TRBD2 agrees at 16 bases. CDR3 size: 19 residues. J was trimmed by 3 bases and V by 5 bases; bases with no gene match: 9. Germline CDR1 SGHAT, CDR2 FQDESV (reference sequence). The chain's CDR3 is CASSRPGLAGGPHTGELFF. DNA of the CDR3: TGTGCCAGCAGCAGACCGGGACTAGCGGGAGGGCCTCACACCGGGGAGCTGTTTTTT.

CDR3 sequence reads: CASTLDRGYEQYF. The DNA of the CDR3 is TGTGCCAGCACCCTCGACAGGGGCTACGAGCAGTACTTC. The chain couples TRBV6-6 to TRBJ2-7; 8 positions agree with TRBD1. The germline CDR1 and CDR2 sequences are MNHNY and SVGAGI (reference sequence). Unmatched junction bases numbered 5, after V lost 7 bases and J lost 3 bases. There are 13 residues in the CDR3.

This clonotype was counted a few times. The chain links TRBV25-1 to TRBJ1-1; maybe TRBD1 (6 bases). This CDR3 is built from 16 residues. With 4 bases removed from V and 0 bases from J, the gap between germline ends came to 15 bases. Germline V gene lookup returns CDR1 MGHDK and CDR2 SYGVNS. The CDR3 DNA reads as TGTGCCAGCAGTGGCCCTGGCCCAGGGGTGAACACTGAAGCTTTCTTT. Translating gives CASSGPGPGVNTEAFF.

This clonotype was picked up many times. The rearrangement uses TRBV12-3 or TRBV12-4 and TRBJ1-1, with 11 nucleotides matching TRBD1. J gave up 6 bases and V 3 bases, and 3 bases lay outside the gene matches. This CDR3 comprises 14 residues. This CDR3 is CASSLDRGLSEAFF. As DNA, the CDR3 is TGTGCCAGCAGTTTGGACAGGGGGCTTTCTGAAGCTTTCTTT.

This rearrangement joins TRBV3-1 to TRBJ2-4; TRBD2 matches 10 bases. Germline V gene data show CDR1 as LGHDT and CDR2 as YNNKEL (reference sequence). The V and J ends lost 4 bases and 2 bases, in that order; junction bases with no gene match: 5. The CDR3 contains 16 residues. The CDR3 DNA follows: TGTGCCAGCAGCCGGAGAGCGGGAGGGTCCAAAAACATTCAGTACTTC. The encoded protein is CASSRRAGGSKNIQYF.

DNA of the CDR3: TGTGCCAGCAGTACAAGACAGGGAAACCAGCCCCAGCATTTT. Its protein is CASSTRQGNQPQHF. The chain recombines TRBV12-3 or TRBV12-4 with TRBJ1-5; 7 bases agree with TRBD1. The CDR3 length is 14 residues. J gave up 7 bases and V 5 bases, and 8 bases lay outside the gene matches.

The chain carries TRBV7-2 and TRBJ1-2; 9 bases line up with TRBD1. The CDR3 is 14 amino acids. Trimming removed 2 bases from V and 7 bases from J; junction bases left unmatched: 5. Germline values: CDR1 SGHTA, CDR2 FQGNSA. This chain's CDR3 is CASSLPGQGLGYTF. The CDR3 DNA reads TGTGCCAGCAGCTTACCGGGACAGGGTCTTGGCTACACCTTC.

The V call is TRBV6-1, the J call TRBJ1-5; D gene unclear. The germline gives CDR1 MNHNS, CDR2 SASEGT. Trimming removed 6 bases at V and 3 bases at J, with 9 bases between. The CDR3 spans 13 residues. CDR3 sequence: CASSRENNQPQHF. CDR3 DNA sequence: TGTGCCAGCAGCCGGGAGAACAATCAGCCCCAGCATTTT.